This T cell receptor (beta chain) originates from a study of T cells in Graves' hyperthyroidism and ophthalmopathy. Amplification of TCR beta CDR3 regions used RNA as the template. The HTBI primer set served for first-round RT-PCR of the TCR CDR3. One entry per CDR3 protein results from TCRdb running MiXCR on the multiplex PCR reads. The sample comprises some 720,000 distinct CDR3 sequences, 16% of which are singletons, and around 8% rests with the top ten. The table lists this clonotype with many counts. This receptor was identified in a man younger than 35 with Graves' hyperthyroidism. What was sequenced was blood.

The CDR3 here is CASSSRGGTGYEQYF. The CDR3 region has the DNA TGTGCCAGCAGTTCCCGAGGGGGGACAGGGTACGAGCAGTACTTC. The rearrangement links TRBV6-2 or TRBV6-3 to TRBJ2-7; 9 bases fit TRBD1. This CDR3 is built from 15 residues. The V gene's germline CDR1 is MNHEY and CDR2 SVGEGT. With 4 bases clipped from V and 4 bases from J, the junction kept 8 bases outside the gene matches.